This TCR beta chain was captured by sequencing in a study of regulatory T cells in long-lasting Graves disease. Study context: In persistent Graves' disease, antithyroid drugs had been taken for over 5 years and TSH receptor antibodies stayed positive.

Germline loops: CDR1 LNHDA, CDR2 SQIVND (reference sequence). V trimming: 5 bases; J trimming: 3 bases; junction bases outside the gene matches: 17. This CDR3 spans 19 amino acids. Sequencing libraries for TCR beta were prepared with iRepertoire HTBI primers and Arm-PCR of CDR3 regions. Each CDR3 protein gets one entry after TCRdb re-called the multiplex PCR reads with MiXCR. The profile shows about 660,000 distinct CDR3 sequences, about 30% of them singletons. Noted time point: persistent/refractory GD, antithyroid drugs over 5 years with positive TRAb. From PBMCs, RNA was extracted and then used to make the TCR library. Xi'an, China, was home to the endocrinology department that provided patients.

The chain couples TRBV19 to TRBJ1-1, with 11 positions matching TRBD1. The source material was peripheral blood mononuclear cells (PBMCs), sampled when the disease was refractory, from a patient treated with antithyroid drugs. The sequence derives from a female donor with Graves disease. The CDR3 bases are TGTGCCAGTAGTCCCGGGACAGGGGGTTCCTTGATTTGGGACACTGAAGCTTTCTTT. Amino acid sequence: CASSPGTGGSLIWDTEAFF.